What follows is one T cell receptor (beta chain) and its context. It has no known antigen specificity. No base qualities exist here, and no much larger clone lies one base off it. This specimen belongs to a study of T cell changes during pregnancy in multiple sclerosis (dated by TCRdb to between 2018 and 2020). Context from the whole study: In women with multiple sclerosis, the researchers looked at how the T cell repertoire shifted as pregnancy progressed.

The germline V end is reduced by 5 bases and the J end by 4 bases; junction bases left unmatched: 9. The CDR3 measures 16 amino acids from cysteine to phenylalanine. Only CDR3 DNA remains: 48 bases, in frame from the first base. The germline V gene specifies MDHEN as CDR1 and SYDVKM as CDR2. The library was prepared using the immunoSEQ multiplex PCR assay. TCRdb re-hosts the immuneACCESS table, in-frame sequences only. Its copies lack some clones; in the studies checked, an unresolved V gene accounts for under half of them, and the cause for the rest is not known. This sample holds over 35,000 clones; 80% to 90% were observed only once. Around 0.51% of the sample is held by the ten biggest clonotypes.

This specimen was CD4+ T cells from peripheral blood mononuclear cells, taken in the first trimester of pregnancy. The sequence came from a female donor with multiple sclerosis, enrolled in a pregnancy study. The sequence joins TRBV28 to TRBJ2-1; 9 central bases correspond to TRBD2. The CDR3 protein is CASSPSQAGGYNEQFF. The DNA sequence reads TGTGCCAGCAGTCCCTCCCAAGCGGGAGGATACAATGAGCAGTTCTTC.